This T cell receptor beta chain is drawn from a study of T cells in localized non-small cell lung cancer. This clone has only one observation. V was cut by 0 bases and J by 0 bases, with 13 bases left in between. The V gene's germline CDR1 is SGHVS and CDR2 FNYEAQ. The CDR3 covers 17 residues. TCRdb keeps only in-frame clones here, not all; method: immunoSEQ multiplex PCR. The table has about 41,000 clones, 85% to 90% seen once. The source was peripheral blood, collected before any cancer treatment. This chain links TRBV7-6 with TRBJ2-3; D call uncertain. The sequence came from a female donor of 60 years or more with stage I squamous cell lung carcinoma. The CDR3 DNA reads TGTGCCAGCAGCTTAGCGGGCTGGATGTCTAGCACAGATACGCAGTATTTT. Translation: CASSLAGWMSSTDTQYF.